This TCR beta chain was recorded in a study of OX40 agonist ivuxolimab in advanced cancers. The wider study: Three patients got partial responses; one had hepatocellular carcinoma and two had cutaneous melanoma.

The CDR3 extends over 15 amino acids. Germline V gives CDR1 MDHEN, CDR2 SYDVKM. V was pared by 5 bases and J by 5 bases, with 8 bases of the junction left unmatched. Assay used: immunoSEQ multiplex PCR; TCRdb lists only in-frame clones, some missing. This sample yields about 31,000 clones, of which about 93% are seen a single time; about 4.4% belongs to the top ten. The sequence derives from an adult with an advanced solid tumor such as melanoma, head and neck, liver or kidney cancer. The rearrangement joins TRBV28 to TRBJ1-4; 7 bases line up with TRBD1. This sample comprised CD4+ or CD8+ T cells sorted from blood, obtained in a trial of the OX40 agonist ivuxolimab. In DNA form, the CDR3 reads TGTGCCAGCAGTGCAATCGGGACAGTCAATGAAAAACTGTTTTTT. Its protein product is CASSAIGTVNEKLFF.